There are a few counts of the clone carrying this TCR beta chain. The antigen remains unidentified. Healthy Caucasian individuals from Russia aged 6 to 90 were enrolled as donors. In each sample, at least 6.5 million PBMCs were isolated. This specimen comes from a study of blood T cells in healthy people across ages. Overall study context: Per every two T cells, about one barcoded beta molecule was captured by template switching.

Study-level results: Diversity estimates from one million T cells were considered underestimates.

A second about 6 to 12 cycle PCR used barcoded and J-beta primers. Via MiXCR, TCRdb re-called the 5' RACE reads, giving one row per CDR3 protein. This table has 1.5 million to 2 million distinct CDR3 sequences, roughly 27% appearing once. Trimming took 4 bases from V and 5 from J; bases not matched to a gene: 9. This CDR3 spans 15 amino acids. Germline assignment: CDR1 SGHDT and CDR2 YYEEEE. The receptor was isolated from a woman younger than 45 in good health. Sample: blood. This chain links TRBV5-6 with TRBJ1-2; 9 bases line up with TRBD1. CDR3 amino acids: CASSPELGQGYGYTF. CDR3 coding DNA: TGTGCCAGCAGCCCGGAGTTGGGACAGGGATATGGCTACACCTTC. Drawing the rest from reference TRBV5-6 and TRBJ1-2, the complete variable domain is DAGVTQSPTHLIKTRGQQVTLRCSPKSGHDTVSWYQQALGQGPQFIFQYYEEEERQRGNFPDRFSGHQFPNYSSELNVNALLLGDSALYLCASSPELGQGYGYTFGSGTRLTVV.